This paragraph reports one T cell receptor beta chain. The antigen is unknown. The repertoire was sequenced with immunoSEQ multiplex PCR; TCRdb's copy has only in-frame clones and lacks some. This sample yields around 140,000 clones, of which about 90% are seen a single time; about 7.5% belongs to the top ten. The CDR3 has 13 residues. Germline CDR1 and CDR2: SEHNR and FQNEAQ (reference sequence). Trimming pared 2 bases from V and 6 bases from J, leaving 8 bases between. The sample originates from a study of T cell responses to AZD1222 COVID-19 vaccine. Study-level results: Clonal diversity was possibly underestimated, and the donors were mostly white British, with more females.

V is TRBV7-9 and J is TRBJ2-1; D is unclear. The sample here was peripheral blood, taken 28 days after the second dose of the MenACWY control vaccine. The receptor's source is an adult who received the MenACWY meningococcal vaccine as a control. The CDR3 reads CASSLNSLNEQFF. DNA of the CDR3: TGTGCCAGCAGCTTAAACAGTCTCAATGAGCAGTTCTTC.